This TCR beta chain was profiled in a study of cytomegalovirus exposure and HLA in healthy donors. Only a few counts were recorded for this clone. Other DNA sequences in the same sample also yield this CDR3. V was clipped by 1 base and J by 3 bases, with 12 bases between them. The CDR3 length is 15 residues. Germline V gene data show CDR1 as SGHAT and CDR2 as FQNNGV. This PCR relied on a set of 60 Vbeta primers and 13 Jbeta primers. TCRdb's copy holds only in-frame clones and misses some; the assay was immunoSEQ multiplex PCR. The data contain about 170,000 clones, about 76% of them seen just once; the ten biggest clones take up about 2.1%.

The J gene is TRBJ1-2, the V gene TRBV11-2; D might be TRBD1 (5 bases). This TCR was sampled from a female donor in good health and CMV-seronegative. The material sequenced was PBMCs. The CDR3 loop reads CASSLAGGSYYGYTF. In nucleotides, the CDR3 is TGTGCCAGCAGCTTAGCCGGGGGGAGTTACTATGGCTACACCTTC.